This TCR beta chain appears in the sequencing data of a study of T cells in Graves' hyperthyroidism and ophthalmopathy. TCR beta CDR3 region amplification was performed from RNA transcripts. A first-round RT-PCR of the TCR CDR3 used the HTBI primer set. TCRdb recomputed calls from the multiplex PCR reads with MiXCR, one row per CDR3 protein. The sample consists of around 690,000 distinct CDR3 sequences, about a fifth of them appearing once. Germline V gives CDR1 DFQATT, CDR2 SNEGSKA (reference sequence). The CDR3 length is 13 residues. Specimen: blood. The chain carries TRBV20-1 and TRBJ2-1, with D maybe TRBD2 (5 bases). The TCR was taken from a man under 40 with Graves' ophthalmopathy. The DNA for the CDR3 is TGCAGCGCGGACGGGCGGGCTAGAAGGGAGCAGTTCTTC. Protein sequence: CSADGRARREQFF.